This T cell receptor beta chain was sequenced for a study of blood T cell repertoires in COVID-19. CDR1 is SGHTA and CDR2 is FQGNSA in the germline V gene. CDR3 length: 15 residues. The J segment lost 4 bases and the V segment lost 5 bases, leaving 3 bases of the junction unmatched. Data came from immunoSEQ multiplex PCR; TCRdb stores just in-frame clones and leaves some out. The table shows roughly 230,000 clones, with roughly 90% occurring only once. The receptor comes from a human donor in a cohort sampled during active COVID-19. J is TRBJ2-7 and V is TRBV7-2; 15 bases agree with TRBD2. Sequenced sample: peripheral blood. CDR3 coding DNA: TGTGCCAGCAGCAGGGGACTAGCGGGAGGATACGAGCAGTACTTC. Translated: CASSRGLAGGYEQYF.